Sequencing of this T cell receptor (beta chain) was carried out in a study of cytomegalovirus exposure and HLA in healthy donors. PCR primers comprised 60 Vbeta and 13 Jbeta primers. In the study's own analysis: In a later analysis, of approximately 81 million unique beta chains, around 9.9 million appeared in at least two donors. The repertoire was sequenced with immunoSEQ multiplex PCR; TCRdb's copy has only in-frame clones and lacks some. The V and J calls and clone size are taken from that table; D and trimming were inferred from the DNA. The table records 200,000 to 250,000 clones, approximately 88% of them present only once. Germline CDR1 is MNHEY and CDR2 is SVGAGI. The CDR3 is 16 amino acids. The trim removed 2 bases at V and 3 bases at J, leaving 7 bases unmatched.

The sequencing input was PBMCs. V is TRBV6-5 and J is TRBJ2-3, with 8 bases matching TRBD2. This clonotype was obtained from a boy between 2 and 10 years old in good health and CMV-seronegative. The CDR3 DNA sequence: TGTGCCAGCAGTTACGATGTTAGCGGGATAACAGATACGCAGTATTTT. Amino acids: CASSYDVSGITDTQYF.